The clone carrying this T cell receptor beta chain was seen ten or more times. As yet, its antigen is unknown. These data come from a study of metastatic and nonmetastatic thyroid tumors. The study, taken as a whole, reports: Benign nodules reportedly had significantly lower TCR beta diversity than malignant thyroid tumors in blood and tumor.

Unmatched junction bases numbered 5, after V lost 0 bases and J lost 7 bases. CDR1 is SNHLY, CDR2 FYNNEI, per germline. CDR3 length equals 15 residues. MiXCR reprocessed the PCR reads for TCRdb. The data hold tens of thousands of clones, with over 10% observed a single time. There were no patients who had received any treatment before thyroid surgery. The sample consisted of blood. The TCR comes from a female donor with papillary thyroid cancer or a benign thyroid nodule (not recorded which). Some clones in this sample may be carry-over from other donors' samples. V is TRBV2 and J is TRBJ1-2; the match to TRBD1 covers 10 bases. CDR3 sequence (DNA): TGTGCCAGCAGTGAAGCTAGACAGGGGGCGAGTGGCTACACCTTC. It specifies CASSEARQGASGYTF.